The 24 T cell receptor beta chains below were found in one sample sequenced in a study of T cells in Graves' hyperthyroidism and ophthalmopathy (dated by TCRdb to the late 2010s). The method behind the library was multiplex PCR. Sequencing was carried out with an Illumina HiSeq 2000. The TCR beta CDR3 regions were amplified from the RNA transcripts. For the first round of RT-PCR on the TCR CDR3, the HTBI primer set was used together with the Qiagen OneStep RT-PCR kit. Through fastp at Q25 and MiXCR, TCRdb rebuilt clones from the public reads, retaining in-frame beta chains. Entries that share a CDR3 protein sequence are merged under the most common genes and DNA. The sample data list a few hundred thousand distinct CDR3 sequences, and approximately 14% of these were observed just once. Less than 9.5% of the sample goes to the ten largest clones. Material: blood. These TCRs come from a woman in her 30s with Graves' hyperthyroidism.

Concerning this clonotype itself: A much larger clonotype is one base distant, so this may be a read error. The chain recombines TRBV7-2 with TRBJ2-1; TRBD2 aligns across 10 bases. There are 15 residues in the CDR3. J was trimmed by 8 bases and V by 5 bases; bases with no gene match: 9. The germline CDR1 and CDR2 sequences are SGHTA and FQGNSA. CDR3 region: CASSPSTSGKDEQFF. CDR3 nucleotides: TGTGCCAGCAGCCCATCCACTAGCGGGAAGGATGAGCAGTTCTTC.

This clonotype was seen many times. The chain has TRBV28 and TRBJ2-3, with TRBD2 matching over 7 bases. The ends lost 11 bases at V and 2 bases at J; junction bases unmatched: 19. CDR1 MDHEN and CDR2 SYDVKM come from the germline V gene. CDR3 length: 17 residues. The CDR3 DNA is TGTGCCGGCCTACCCTCGGGGAGCGGGGAACTCACAGATACGCAGTATTTT. This gives the protein CAGLPSGSGELTDTQYF.

This clonotype was seen ten or more times. This sequence joins TRBV27 and TRBJ2-5, with 10 bases that match TRBD2. Per the germline V gene, CDR1 is MNHEY and CDR2 is SMNVEV (reference sequence). The CDR3 has 18 amino acids. V shed 4 bases and J 1 base; nucleotides not matched to a gene: 12. The CDR3 DNA sequence: TGTGCCAGCAGTTCCAAGCGGGAGGGCGGGAGTGGCCAAGAGACCCAGTACTTC. Translated: CASSSKREGGSGQETQYF.

This clonotype was counted many times. The chain employs TRBV11-1 and TRBJ2-1; 7 bases map to TRBD2. The trim removed 0 bases at V and 0 bases at J, leaving 8 bases unmatched. The germline CDR1 and CDR2 sequences are SGHAT and FQDESV (reference sequence). The CDR3 totals 18 residues. Here the CDR3 DNA reads TGTGCCAGCAGCTTAGCCGTTTGGTGGGAGGGCTCCTACAATGAGCAGTTCTTC. This codes for CASSLAVWWEGSYNEQFF.

This clonotype was seen just once. Possible read error: a much larger clone is one base away. The V and J genes are TRBV2 and TRBJ1-2; maybe TRBD1 (5 bases). The CDR3 is 14 amino acids. Trimming removed 8 bases from V and 4 bases from J, with 17 bases in between. The germline CDR1 and CDR2 sequences are SNHLY and FYNNEI. CDR3 protein: CASEGPGLAYGYTF. The CDR3, as DNA: TGTGCCAGCGAGGGTCCGGGGCTAGCCTATGGCTACACCTTC.

This clonotype was seen ten or more times. The chain uses TRBV9 and TRBJ2-1, with a possible D match to TRBD2 (5 bases). Between the trimmed V and J ends, which lost 2 bases and 6 bases, there was a span of 15 bases. The CDR3 has 15 residues. Germline CDR1 is SGDLS and CDR2 is YYNGEE. The DNA of the CDR3 is TGTGCCAGCAGCGTCCTTCAAGCGGAGATCAATGAGCAGTTCTTC. It encodes CASSVLQAEINEQFF. Combining the CDR3 with reference TRBV9 and TRBJ2-1 gives the whole variable domain DSGVTQTPKHLITATGQRVTLRCSPRSGDLSVYWYQQSLDQGLQFLIQYYNGEERAKGNILERFSAQQFPDLHSELNLSSLELGDSALYFCASSVLQAEINEQFFGPGTRLTVL.

The V and J genes are TRBV4-1 and TRBJ2-1; TRBD1 matches at 8 bases. From germline, CDR1 is MGHRA and CDR2 YSYEKL. The ends lost 0 bases at V and 2 bases at J; junction bases unmatched: 9. CDR3 length: 18 residues. The CDR3 loop reads CASSQDSPTGVPYNEQFF. The CDR3 DNA follows: TGCGCCAGCAGCCAAGATTCCCCGACAGGGGTCCCCTACAATGAGCAGTTCTTC.

This clonotype has a handful of counts. CDR3 nucleotide sequence: TGCGCCAGCAGCTTGGCCAACGGAGGCACCGGGGAGCTGTTTTTT. As protein: CASSLANGGTGELFF. The rearrangement uses TRBV5-1 and TRBJ2-2, with D possibly matching TRBD2 (5 bases). Per the germline V gene, CDR1 is SGHRS and CDR2 is YFSETQ. This CDR3 has 15 residues. Trimming stripped 0 bases from V and 4 bases from J, with 10 bases between.

This clonotype came up many times. This sequence joins TRBV2 and TRBJ2-2; the match to TRBD1 covers 7 bases. V dropped 5 bases and J dropped 3; count of bases not matched to a gene: 6. The length of the CDR3 is 15 residues. CDR1 and CDR2 (germline): SNHLY, FYNNEI. The CDR3 loop is CASSLRQGYTGELFF. In DNA form, the CDR3 reads TGTGCCAGCAGTTTACGACAGGGTTACACCGGGGAGCTGTTTTTT.

The chain joins TRBV12-3 or TRBV12-4 to TRBJ1-3, with D uncertain. The CDR3 has 15 amino acids. Trimming cost V 4 bases and J 1 base, with 11 bases left between them. CDR3 loop: CASSSRLESGNTIYF. In nucleotides, the CDR3 is TGTGCCAGCAGTTCCCGACTCGAGTCTGGAAACACCATATATTTT.

The V gene is TRBV12-3 or TRBV12-4, the J gene TRBJ2-2; weak D call: TRBD2 (6 bases). The CDR3 totals 13 residues. V shed 7 bases and J shed 7 bases, with 13 bases lying between them. Here the CDR3 DNA reads TGTGCCAGCACCAAGGGACTTTTCGGGGAGCTGTTTTTT. The encoded protein is CASTKGLFGELFF.

This clonotype was recorded at least ten times. V gene TRBV24-1 combines with J gene TRBJ2-1; 15 bases map to TRBD2. The CDR3 contains 20 residues. V lost 0 bases and J lost 0; bases outside the gene matches: 5. Germline lookup yields CDR1 KGHDR and CDR2 SFDVKD. The CDR3, as DNA: TGTGCCACCAGTGATTTGCAAGGACTAGCGGGAGGGAGCTCCTACAATGAGCAGTTCTTC. Amino acid sequence: CATSDLQGLAGGSSYNEQFF.

At least ten counts were recorded for this clonotype. This chain uses TRBV4-3 with TRBJ2-5, with D hard to call. CDR1 LGHNA and CDR2 YSLEER come from the germline V gene. The V gene lost 0 bases and the J gene lost 2 bases, with 13 bases spanning the gap. The length of the CDR3 is 16 residues. CDR3 sequence reads: CASSQEVGHPQETQYF. The CDR3 DNA is TGCGCCAGCAGCCAAGAGGTGGGCCACCCTCAAGAGACCCAGTACTTC.

In the case of this clonotype: A read error may be the cause here, since a much bigger clone is one base away. The rearrangement links TRBV12-3 or TRBV12-4 to TRBJ2-5; D not certain. The CDR3 length is 14 residues. CDR3 region: CASSFGLLQETLYF. CDR3 nucleotides: TGTGCCAGCAGTTTCGGGCTCCTTCAAGAGACCCTGTACTTC.

Regarding this clonotype: This may stem from a read error, because a much larger clone lies one nucleotide away. V gene TRBV18 combines with J gene TRBJ2-1, with D tentatively TRBD2 (5 bases). CDR3 length: 15 residues. CDR1 KGHSH and CDR2 LQKENI come from the germline V gene. CDR3 DNA sequence: TGTGCCAGCTCACCGGGAGTAAGCTCCTACGATGAGCAGTTCTTC. Its translation is CASSPGVSSYDEQFF.

This clonotype occurred many times. This rearrangement joins TRBV27 to TRBJ2-3; 12 nucleotides align to TRBD2. Looked up from germline, CDR1 is MNHEY and CDR2 is SMNVEV (reference sequence). The CDR3 is made up of 17 amino acids. Trimming removed 2 bases from V and 1 base from J; junction bases left unmatched: 4. Here the CDR3 reads CASSLLAGGLGTDTQYF. DNA for the CDR3: TGTGCCAGCAGTTTACTAGCGGGAGGGCTTGGCACAGATACGCAGTATTTT.

In its sample, this clonotype was seen many times. The chain links TRBV11-2 to TRBJ1-2, with unresolved D. CDR3 length: 12 amino acids. Germline CDR1 reads SGHAT; CDR2 reads FQNNGV. V was pared by 2 bases and J by 8 bases, with 9 bases between. CDR3 in DNA: TGTGCCAGCAGCTTAAAGCAGGAGGGCTACACCTTC. Its translation is CASSLKQEGYTF.

This clonotype was seen many times. Here the CDR3 DNA reads TGTGCCAGCGGGGCGACCGGGGAGCTGTTTTTT. This gives the protein CASGATGELFF. The V gene is TRBV6-1, the J gene TRBJ2-2; D may be TRBD1 (5 bases). CDR3 length equals 11 residues. Germline V gene data show CDR1 as MNHNS and CDR2 as SASEGT. The V gene lost 8 bases and the J gene lost 5 bases, with 6 bases spanning the gap.

This clonotype occurred many times. This sequence joins TRBV28 and TRBJ2-7; perhaps D is TRBD1 or TRBD2 (5 bases each). The CDR3 has 13 amino acids. The V gene lost 6 bases and the J gene lost 4 bases, with 13 bases spanning the gap. Germline V gene lookup returns CDR1 MDHEN and CDR2 SYDVKM. Here the CDR3 reads CASSIPGQYEQYF. The CDR3 DNA reads TGTGCCAGCAGCATCCCGGGGCAGTACGAGCAGTACTTC. The whole variable domain, filled in from reference TRBV28 and TRBJ2-7, reads DVKVTQSSRYLVKRTGEKVFLECVQDMDHENMFWYRQDPGLGLRLIYFSYDVKMKEKGDIPEGYSVSREKKERFSLILESASTNQTSMYLCASSIPGQYEQYFGPGTRLTVT.

In its sample, this clonotype was seen many times. V and J are TRBV11-2 and TRBJ2-1; D unresolved. In germline, CDR1 is SGHAT, CDR2 FQNNGV. Trimming pared 0 bases from V and 7 bases from J, leaving 7 bases between. This CDR3 spans 13 amino acids. This chain's CDR3 is CASSLDQTNEQFF. CDR3 coding DNA: TGTGCCAGCAGCTTAGATCAGACGAATGAGCAGTTCTTC.

The chain links TRBV19 to TRBJ1-1, with D tentatively TRBD1 (6 bases). Trimming took off 0 bases at V and 5 bases at J, with 13 bases between the two ends. Germline V gene sequence: CDR1 LNHDA, CDR2 SQIVND (reference sequence). This CDR3 spans 15 amino acids. CDR3: CASSIDGGRWTEAFF. As DNA, the CDR3 is TGTGCCAGTAGTATAGACGGGGGCAGGTGGACTGAAGCTTTCTTT.

The V call is TRBV20-1, the J call TRBJ2-3; 12 bases map to TRBD2. V lost 6 bases, J lost 2 bases, and 6 bases stayed unmatched. This CDR3 has 15 residues. Germline V gene lookup returns CDR1 DFQATT and CDR2 SNEGSKA (reference sequence). CDR3 DNA sequence: TGCAGTGCGGCGACTAGCGGGAGTATCACAGATACGCAGTATTTT. Translating it yields CSAATSGSITDTQYF.

This clonotype was detected a few times. The CDR3 sequence is CASRIAKTGYTF. For the CDR3, the DNA is TGTGCCAGCAGAATTGCTAAGACGGGCTACACCTTC. The chain has TRBV28 and TRBJ1-2, with D unresolved. In germline, CDR1 is MDHEN, CDR2 SYDVKM. The V end lost 6 bases, the J end lost 8 bases, and 13 bases lay between the germline ends. This CDR3 contains 12 residues.

This clonotype has ten or more counts. The CDR3 sequence: CASRPPTSGRTYEQYF. CDR3 DNA sequence: TGTGCCAGCAGACCTCCAACTAGCGGGAGGACCTACGAGCAGTACTTC. J is TRBJ2-7 and V is TRBV6-2 or TRBV6-3, with TRBD2 matching 12 bases. Germline V gene lookup returns CDR1 MNHEY and CDR2 SVGEGT. This CDR3 is built from 16 residues. V dropped 6 bases and J dropped 2; count of bases not matched to a gene: 8.